This T cell receptor (beta chain) was sequenced in a study of T cell repertoires in cytomegalovirus infection. About the study: Recently identified HLA-C-restricted and well-studied HLA-B-restricted CMV epitopes were used. Public TCR beta signature analysis indicated the presence of both CMV infection and matching HLA type.

On this clonotype itself: Antigen: not known.

Trimming at V came to 4 bases and at J to 1 base, leaving 3 bases not matched to a gene. Looked up from germline, CDR1 is SGHTA and CDR2 is FQGNSA. This CDR3 comprises 15 residues. Study findings and constraints: Dominant in the ex vivo response were TCR beta clonotypes restricted by HLA-C and specific for CMV. Frequencies of public TCR beta families were cumulated, and this identified carriers of CMV plus the relevant HLA.

TCRdb redid the calling of the reads with MiXCR, one entry per CDR3 protein. In the table there are roughly 570,000 distinct CDR3 sequences, about 39% of which are singletons. Sequencing used cultured PBMCs, obtained from culture after CMV antigen stimulation. The source is a human donor in good health (CMV status not recorded). Some clones in this sample may be carry-over from other donors' samples. The chain employs TRBV7-2 and TRBJ2-7, with 11 bases matching TRBD2. CDR3 in amino acids: CASSWGLADSYEQYF. In DNA, the CDR3 is TGTGCCAGCAGCTGGGGACTAGCGGATTCCTACGAGCAGTACTTC.